Sequencing of this T cell receptor (beta chain) was carried out in a study of blood T cell repertoires in COVID-19. As handled by the study authors: Estimation of nucleated cell counts relied on the amplification of reference gene primers. TCRdb's table, derived via immunoSEQ multiplex PCR, lists solely in-frame clones and lacks some. From that table come the V and J calls and clone size; the DNA was used to work out D and trimming. The sample yields approximately 200,000 clones, about nine tenths seen once. The sample was peripheral blood. The receptor was derived from a man between 65 and 80 years old with acute or convalescent COVID-19.

The CDR3 coding sequence is TGTGCCAGTAGTTATATAAGCGCCGGGGAGCTGTTTTTT. Translating gives CASSYISAGELFF. The genes are TRBV19 and TRBJ2-2; the D is unclear. V was pared by 5 bases and J by 6 bases, with 10 bases between. Germline V gene data show CDR1 as LNHDA and CDR2 as SQIVND (reference sequence). The CDR3 runs 13 residues.